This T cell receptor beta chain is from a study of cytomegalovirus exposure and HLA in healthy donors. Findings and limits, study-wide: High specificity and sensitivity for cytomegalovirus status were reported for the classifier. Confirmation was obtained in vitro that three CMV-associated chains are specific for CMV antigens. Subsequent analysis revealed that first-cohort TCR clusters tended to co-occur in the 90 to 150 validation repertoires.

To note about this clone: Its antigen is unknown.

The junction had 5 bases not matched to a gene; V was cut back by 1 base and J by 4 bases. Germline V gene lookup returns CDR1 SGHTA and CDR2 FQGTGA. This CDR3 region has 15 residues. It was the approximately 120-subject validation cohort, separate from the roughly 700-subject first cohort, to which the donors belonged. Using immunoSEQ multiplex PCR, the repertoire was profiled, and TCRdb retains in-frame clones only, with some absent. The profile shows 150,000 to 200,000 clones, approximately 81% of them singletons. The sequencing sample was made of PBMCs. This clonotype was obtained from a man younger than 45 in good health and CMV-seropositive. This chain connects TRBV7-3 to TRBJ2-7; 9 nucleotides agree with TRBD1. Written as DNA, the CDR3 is TGTGCCAGCAGCTTAATGGGCGGACAGGGGTACGAGCAGTACTTC. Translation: CASSLMGGQGYEQYF.